The clone carrying this T cell receptor (beta chain) was counted many times. What it recognizes is unknown. TCR beta CDR3 sequences were amplified from RNA transcripts. First-round RT-PCR of the TCR CDR3 relied on the HTBI primer set. From the multiplex PCR reads, TCRdb called clonotypes with MiXCR, one entry per CDR3 protein. Of about 210,000 distinct CDR3 sequences in the sample, 15% to 20% were seen once. This specimen belongs to a study of T cells in Graves' hyperthyroidism and ophthalmopathy. Points from the study as a whole: Blood also carried most thyroid clonotypes expanded above 0.001.

Trimming removed 5 bases at V and 4 bases at J, with 12 bases between. Germline assignment: CDR1 SGHKS and CDR2 YYEKEE (reference sequence). The CDR3 is 13 residues long. A lack of ophthalmopathy progression within 18 months defined stable Graves' hyperthyroidism. Uncontrolled infection, other autoimmune disease, pregnancy or lactation barred patients from enrollment. Diagnoses rested on clinical symptoms, serum thyroxine and TRAb, thyroid ultrasound and orbital computed tomography. This TCR came from a man aged 45 to 65 with Graves' hyperthyroidism. The V call is TRBV5-5, the J call TRBJ1-2; D unresolved. Sequencing was carried out using blood. The DNA of the CDR3 is TGTGCCAGCAGTACGGACGGACGCTATGGCTACACCTTC. This encodes CASSTDGRYGYTF.